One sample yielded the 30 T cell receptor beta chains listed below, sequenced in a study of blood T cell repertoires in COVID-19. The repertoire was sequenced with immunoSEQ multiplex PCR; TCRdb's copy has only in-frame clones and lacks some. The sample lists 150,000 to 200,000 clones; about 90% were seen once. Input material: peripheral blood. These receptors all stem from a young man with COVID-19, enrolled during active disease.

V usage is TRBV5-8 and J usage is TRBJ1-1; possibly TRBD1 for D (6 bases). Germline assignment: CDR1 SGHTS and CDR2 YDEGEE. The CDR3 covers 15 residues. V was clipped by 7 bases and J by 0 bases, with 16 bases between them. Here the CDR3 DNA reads TGTGCCAGCCGTTTCATTGACAGGCTGAACACTGAAGCTTTCTTT. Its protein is CASRFIDRLNTEAFF.

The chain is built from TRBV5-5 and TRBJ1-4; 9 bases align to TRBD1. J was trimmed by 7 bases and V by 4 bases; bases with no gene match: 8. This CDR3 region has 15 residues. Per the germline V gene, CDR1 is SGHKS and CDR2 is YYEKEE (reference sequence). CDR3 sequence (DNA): TGTGCCAGCAGCCTGTGGACAGGGGAGGGTGAAAAACTGTTTTTT. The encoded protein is CASSLWTGEGEKLFF.

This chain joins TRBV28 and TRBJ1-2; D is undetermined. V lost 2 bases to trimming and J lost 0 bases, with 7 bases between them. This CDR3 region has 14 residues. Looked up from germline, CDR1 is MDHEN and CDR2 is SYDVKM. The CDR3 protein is CASSLRSANYGYTF. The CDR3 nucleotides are TGTGCCAGCAGTTTAAGGAGTGCTAACTATGGCTACACCTTC.

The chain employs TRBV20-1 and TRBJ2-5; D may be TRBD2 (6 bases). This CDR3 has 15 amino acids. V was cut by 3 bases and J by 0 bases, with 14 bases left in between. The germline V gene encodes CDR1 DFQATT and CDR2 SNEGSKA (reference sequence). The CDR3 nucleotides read TGCAGTGCTAGTTTCGGGGGAGAGTACCAAGAGACCCAGTACTTC. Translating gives CSASFGGEYQETQYF.

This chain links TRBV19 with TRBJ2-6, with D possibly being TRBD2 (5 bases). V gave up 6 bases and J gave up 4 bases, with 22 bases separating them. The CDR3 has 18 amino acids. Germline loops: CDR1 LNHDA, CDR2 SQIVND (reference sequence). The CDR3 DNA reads TGTGCCAGTAGCATCCCACCCGGACTGGCTATAGGGGCCAACGTCCTGACTTTC. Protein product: CASSIPPGLAIGANVLTF.

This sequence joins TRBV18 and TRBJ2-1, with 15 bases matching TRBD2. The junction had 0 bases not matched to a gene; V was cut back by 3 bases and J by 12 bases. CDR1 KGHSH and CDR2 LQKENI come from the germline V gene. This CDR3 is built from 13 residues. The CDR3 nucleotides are TGTGCCAGCTCACCGGGACTAGCGGGGGGGCAGTTCTTC. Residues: CASSPGLAGGQFF.

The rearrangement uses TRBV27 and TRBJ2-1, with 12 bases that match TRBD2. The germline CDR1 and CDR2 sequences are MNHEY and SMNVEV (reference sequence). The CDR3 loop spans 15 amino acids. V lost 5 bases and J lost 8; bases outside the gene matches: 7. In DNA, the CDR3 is TGTGCCAGCAGTATCACTAGCGGGAGGACGGATGAGCAGTTCTTC. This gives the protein CASSITSGRTDEQFF.

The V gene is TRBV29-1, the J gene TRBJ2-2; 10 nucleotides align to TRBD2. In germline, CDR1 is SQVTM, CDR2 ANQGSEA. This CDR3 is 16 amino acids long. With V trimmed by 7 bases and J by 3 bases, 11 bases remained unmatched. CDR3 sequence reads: CSAGPGLARDTGELFF. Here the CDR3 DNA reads TGCAGCGCCGGCCCGGGACTAGCGAGGGACACCGGGGAGCTGTTTTTT.

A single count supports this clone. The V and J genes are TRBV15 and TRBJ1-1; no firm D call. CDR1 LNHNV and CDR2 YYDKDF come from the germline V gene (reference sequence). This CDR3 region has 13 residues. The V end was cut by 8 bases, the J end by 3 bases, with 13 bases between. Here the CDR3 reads CATSREAHTEAFF. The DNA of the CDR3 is TGTGCCACCTCCCGAGAGGCGCACACTGAAGCTTTCTTT.

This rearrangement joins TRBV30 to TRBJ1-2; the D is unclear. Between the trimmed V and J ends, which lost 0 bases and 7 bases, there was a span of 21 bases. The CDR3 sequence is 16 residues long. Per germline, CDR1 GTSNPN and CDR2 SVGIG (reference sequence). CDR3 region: CAWSVHYSGYPLGYTF. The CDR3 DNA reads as TGTGCCTGGAGTGTACATTATTCGGGGTATCCCCTTGGCTACACCTTC.

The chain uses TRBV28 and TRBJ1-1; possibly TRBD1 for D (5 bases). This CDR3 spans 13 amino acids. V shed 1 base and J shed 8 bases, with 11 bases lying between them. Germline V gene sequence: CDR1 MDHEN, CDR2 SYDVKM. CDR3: CASSLSRGREAFF. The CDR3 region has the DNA TGTGCCAGCAGTTTATCAAGGGGCAGAGAAGCTTTCTTT.

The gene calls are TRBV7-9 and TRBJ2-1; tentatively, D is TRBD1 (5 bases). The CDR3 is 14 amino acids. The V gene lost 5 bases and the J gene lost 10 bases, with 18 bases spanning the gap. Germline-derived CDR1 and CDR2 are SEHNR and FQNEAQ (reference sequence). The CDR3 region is CASSEGDPGDEQFF. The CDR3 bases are TGTGCCAGCAGCGAAGGGGATCCCGGTGACGAGCAGTTCTTC.

The CDR3 nucleotides are TGCGCCAGCAGCGAACAGATAGATCAGCCCCAGCATTTT. Translating gives CASSEQIDQPQHF. The chain combines TRBV5-1 with TRBJ1-5, with D unresolved. V was cut by 4 bases and J by 5 bases, with 10 bases left in between. Germline V gene data show CDR1 as SGHRS and CDR2 as YFSETQ. The CDR3 sequence is 13 residues long. Full variable domain (missing parts from reference TRBV5-1 and TRBJ1-5): KAGVTQTPRYLIKTRGQQVTLSCSPISGHRSVSWYQQTPGQGLQFLFEYFSETQRNKGNFPGRFSGRQFSNSRSEMNVSTLELGDSALYLCASSEQIDQPQHFGDGTRLSIL.

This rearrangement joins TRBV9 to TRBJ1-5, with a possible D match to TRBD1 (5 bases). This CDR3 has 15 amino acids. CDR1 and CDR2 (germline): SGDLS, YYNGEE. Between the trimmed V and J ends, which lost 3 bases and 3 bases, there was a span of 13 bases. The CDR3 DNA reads TGTGCCAGCAGCGCCGGGGGGTTCTCCAATCAGCCCCAGCATTTT. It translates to CASSAGGFSNQPQHF.

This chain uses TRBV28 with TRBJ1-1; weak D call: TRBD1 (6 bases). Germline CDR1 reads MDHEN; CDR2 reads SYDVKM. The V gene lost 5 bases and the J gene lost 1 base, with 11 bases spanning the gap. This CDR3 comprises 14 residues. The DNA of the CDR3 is TGTGCCAGCAGTCCCTGGACAGCGAACACTGAAGCTTTCTTT. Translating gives CASSPWTANTEAFF.

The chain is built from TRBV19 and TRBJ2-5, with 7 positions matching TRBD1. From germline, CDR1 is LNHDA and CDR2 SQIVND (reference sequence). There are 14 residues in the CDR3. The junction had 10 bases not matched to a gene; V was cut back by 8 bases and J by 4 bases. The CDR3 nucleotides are TGTGCCAGTTCCAATAGTTGGGACAGAGAGACCCAGTACTTC. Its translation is CASSNSWDRETQYF.

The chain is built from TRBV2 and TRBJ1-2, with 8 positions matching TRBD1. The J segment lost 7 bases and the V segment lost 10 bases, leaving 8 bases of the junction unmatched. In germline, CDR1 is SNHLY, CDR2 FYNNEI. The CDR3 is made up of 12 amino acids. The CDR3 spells CATLTGAGGYTF. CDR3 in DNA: TGTGCCACCCTGACAGGGGCGGGTGGCTACACCTTC.

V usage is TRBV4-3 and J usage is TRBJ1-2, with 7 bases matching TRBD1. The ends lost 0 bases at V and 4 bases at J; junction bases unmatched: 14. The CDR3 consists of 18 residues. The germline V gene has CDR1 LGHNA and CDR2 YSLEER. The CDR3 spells CASSQDLFNTGAVYGYTF. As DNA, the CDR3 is TGCGCCAGCAGCCAAGACTTATTTAACACAGGGGCCGTCTATGGCTACACCTTC.

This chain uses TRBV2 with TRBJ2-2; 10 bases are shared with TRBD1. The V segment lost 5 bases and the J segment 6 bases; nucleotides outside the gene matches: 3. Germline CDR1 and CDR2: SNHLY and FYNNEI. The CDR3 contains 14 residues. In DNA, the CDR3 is TGTGCCAGCAGTCCGGGACAGGGGTCCGGGGAGCTGTTTTTT. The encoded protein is CASSPGQGSGELFF.

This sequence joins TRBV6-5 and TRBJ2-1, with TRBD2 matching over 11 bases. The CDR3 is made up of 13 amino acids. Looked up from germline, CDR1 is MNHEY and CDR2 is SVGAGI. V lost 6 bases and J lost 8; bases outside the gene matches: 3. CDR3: CASRTSGTYEQFF. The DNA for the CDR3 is TGTGCCAGCAGGACTAGCGGGACCTATGAGCAGTTCTTC.

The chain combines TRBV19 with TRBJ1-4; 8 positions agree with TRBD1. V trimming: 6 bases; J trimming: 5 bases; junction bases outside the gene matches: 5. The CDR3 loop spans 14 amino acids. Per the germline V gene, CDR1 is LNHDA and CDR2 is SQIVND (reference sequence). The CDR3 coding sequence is TGTGCCAGTAGACTGGGACAGGCGAATGAAAAACTGTTTTTT. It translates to CASRLGQANEKLFF.

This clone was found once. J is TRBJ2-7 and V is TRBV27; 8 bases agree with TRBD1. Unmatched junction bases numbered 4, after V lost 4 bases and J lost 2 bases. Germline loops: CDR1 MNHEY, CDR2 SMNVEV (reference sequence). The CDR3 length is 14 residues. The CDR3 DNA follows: TGTGCCAGCAGTTGGGCAGGGGGCCCCTACGAGCAGTACTTC. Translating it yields CASSWAGGPYEQYF.

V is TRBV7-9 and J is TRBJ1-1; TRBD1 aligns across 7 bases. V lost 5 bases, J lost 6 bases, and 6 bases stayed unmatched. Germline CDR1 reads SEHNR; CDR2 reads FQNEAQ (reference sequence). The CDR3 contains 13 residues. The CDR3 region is CASSTTGRPEAFF. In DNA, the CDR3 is TGTGCCAGCAGCACGACAGGGAGGCCTGAAGCTTTCTTT.

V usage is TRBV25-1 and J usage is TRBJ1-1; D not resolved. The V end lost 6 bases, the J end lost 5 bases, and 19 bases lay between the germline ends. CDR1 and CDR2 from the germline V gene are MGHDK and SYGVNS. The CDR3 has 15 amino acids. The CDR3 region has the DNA TGTGCCAGCAGCCCTCGGACTACACTGTGGACTGAAGCTTTCTTT. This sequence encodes CASSPRTTLWTEAFF.

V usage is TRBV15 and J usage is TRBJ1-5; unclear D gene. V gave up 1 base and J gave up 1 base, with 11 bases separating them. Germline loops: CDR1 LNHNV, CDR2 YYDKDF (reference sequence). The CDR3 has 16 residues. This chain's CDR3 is CATSRGGFESNQPQHF. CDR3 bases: TGTGCCACCAGCAGAGGAGGGTTTGAGAGCAATCAGCCCCAGCATTTT.

CDR3 in DNA: TGTGCCAGCAGCTACAGGGCGAACACCGGGGAGCTGTTTTTT. As protein: CASSYRANTGELFF. The gene calls are TRBV5-6 and TRBJ2-2; D might be TRBD1 (6 bases). Per germline, CDR1 SGHDT and CDR2 YYEEEE. The CDR3 contains 14 residues. The germline V and J ends were trimmed by 3 bases and 0 bases, with 6 bases remaining between them.

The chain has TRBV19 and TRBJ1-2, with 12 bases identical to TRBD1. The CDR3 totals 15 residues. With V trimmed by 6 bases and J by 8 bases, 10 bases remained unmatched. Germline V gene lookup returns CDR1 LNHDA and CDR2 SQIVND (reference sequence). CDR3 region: CASSQSGTGGLGYTF. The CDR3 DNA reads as TGTGCCAGTAGCCAGTCCGGGACAGGGGGCTTGGGCTACACCTTC.

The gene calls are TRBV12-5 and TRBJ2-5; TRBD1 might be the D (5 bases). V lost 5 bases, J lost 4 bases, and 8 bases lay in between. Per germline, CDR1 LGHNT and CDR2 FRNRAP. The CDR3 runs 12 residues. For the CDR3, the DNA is TGTGCTAGTGGTCCACAGGCAGAGACCCAGTACTTC. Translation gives CASGPQAETQYF. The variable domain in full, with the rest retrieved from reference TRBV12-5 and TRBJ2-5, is DARVTQTPRHKVTEMGQEVTMRCQPILGHNTVFWYRQTMMQGLELLAYFRNRAPLDDSGMPKDRFSAEMPDATLATLKIQPSEPRDSAVYFCASGPQAETQYFGPGTRLLVL.

CDR3 nucleotides: TGCAGCGTTGTACGTGTAGGGGTTTACAATGAGCAGTTCTTC. Translating gives CSVVRVGVYNEQFF. The chain joins TRBV29-1 to TRBJ2-1; maybe TRBD1 (5 bases). The CDR3 sequence is 14 residues long. The germline V and J ends were trimmed by 4 bases and 4 bases, with 14 bases remaining between them. The germline gives CDR1 SQVTM, CDR2 ANQGSEA.

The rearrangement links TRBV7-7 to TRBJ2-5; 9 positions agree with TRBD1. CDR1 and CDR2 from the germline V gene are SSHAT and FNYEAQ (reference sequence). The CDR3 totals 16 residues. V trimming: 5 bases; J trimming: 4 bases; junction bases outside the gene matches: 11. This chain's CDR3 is CASSPPGQGSVETQYF. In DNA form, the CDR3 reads TGTGCCAGCAGCCCCCCAGGACAGGGGTCGGTAGAGACCCAGTACTTC.